This T cell receptor beta chain was identified during a study of response to subunit inactivated influenza vaccine (dated by TCRdb to the late 2010s). Some background on the complete study: Deep quantitative profiling of the T cell receptor repertoire was used in the study to follow responses to a trivalent subunit inactivated influenza vaccine.

Study-wide findings and limitations: The authors proposed that each seasonal influenza vaccination may bring in only a limited number of new T cells.

Counted from cysteine to phenylalanine, this CDR3 has 14 amino acids. The read is trimmed to its CDR3 DNA, 42 bases read in frame from base 1. Relative to germline, V is 3 bases shorter and J is 1 base shorter, with 8 bases between their ends. This clonotype was recorded many times. Its recognized antigen is unknown. The input lacks base qualities; no much larger clone sits a single base away. The library came from RT-PCR. TCRdb records Illumina HiSeq 2500 as the sequencer. TCRdb took the public reads, trimmed them with fastp at Q25, ran MiXCR for clone calling and kept in-frame beta chains. A single entry per CDR3 protein holds the most common genes and DNA from its merged rows. For this sample there are 500,000 or so distinct CDR3 sequences; approximately 15% appear just once. 3% to 3.5% of the sample lies in the top ten.

This sample comprised CD4+ T cells sorted from PBMCs, obtained around 25 months after vaccination. The chain uses TRBV12-3 or TRBV12-4 and TRBJ2-3, with the D gene not confidently named. The TCR originated in a man aged 50-75 years who received an inactivated influenza vaccine. Donor details come from another sample of the same person, matched by shared clones. The DNA is TGTGCCAGCAGTTTTGGTTGGGGCACAGATACGCAGTATTTT. It translates to CASSFGWGTDTQYF.